The T cell receptor (beta chain) under discussion was sequenced for a study of T cell responses to AZD1222 COVID-19 vaccine. Regarding the study as a whole: Dominant CD4 TCR responses targeted spike regions 160-218 and 743-854. Baseline antibody screening turned up just six seropositive AZD1222 recipients.

Only in-frame clones appear in the TCRdb table, and some are missing; sequencing was by immunoSEQ multiplex PCR. The repertoire consists of roughly 72,000 clones, with 85% occurring once and the leading ten covering about a fifth. Trimming took 3 bases from V and 1 from J, leaving 7 bases between them. Per germline, CDR1 SNHLY and CDR2 FYNNEI. This CDR3 has 13 amino acids. Points on this clone: Its antigen is unidentified.

This receptor was identified in an adult in good health. V gene TRBV2 combines with J gene TRBJ2-7; D gene ambiguous. Sequencing used peripheral blood, obtained on day 0 of AZD1222 vaccination. Here the CDR3 reads CASSEPASYEQYF. CDR3 nucleotides: TGTGCCAGCAGTGAGCCGGCGTCCTACGAGCAGTACTTC. Filled out from reference TRBV2 and TRBJ2-7, the complete variable domain reads EPEVTQTPSHQVTQMGQEVILRCVPISNHLYFYWYRQILGQKVEFLVSFYNNEISEKSEIFDDQFSVERPDGSNFTLKIRSTKLEDSAMYFCASSEPASYEQYFGPGTRLTVT.